Presented here are 3 T cell receptor beta chains from one specimen sequenced in a study of CD8 T cell repertoires and HIV-1 epitope variants. Their specific antigens are unknown. Only in-frame clones appear in the TCRdb table, and some are missing; sequencing was by immunoSEQ multiplex PCR. The sample lists about 5,400 clones; approximately 65% were seen once. The sequencing input was cultured CD8+ T cells derived from PBMCs. The receptors derive from a male donor with HIV.

This clone was detected once. J is TRBJ1-2 and V is TRBV5-4; a possible D gene is TRBD1 (5 bases). Germline V gene sequence: CDR1 SGHNT, CDR2 YYREEE (reference sequence). Deletions cut 4 bases from V and 6 bases from J, with 16 bases between. The CDR3 is 14 amino acids. The CDR3 is CASSQATGEDGYTF. CDR3 in DNA: TGTGCCAGCAGCCAAGCGACGGGGGAGGATGGCTACACCTTC.

The chain is built from TRBV5-5 and TRBJ2-3; D could derive from TRBD1 or TRBD2 (5 bases each). The CDR3 runs to 14 residues. CDR1 SGHKS and CDR2 YYEKEE come from the germline V gene (reference sequence). V was pared by 2 bases and J by 2 bases, with 9 bases between. The CDR3 sequence: CASSLWGPTDTQYF. In DNA form, the CDR3 reads TGTGCCAGCAGCTTATGGGGACCCACAGATACGCAGTATTTT.

This clone was recorded a few times. The chain is built from TRBV6-5 and TRBJ1-1, with D tentatively TRBD1 (6 bases). Between the trimmed V and J ends, which lost 0 bases and 4 bases, there was a span of 12 bases. Germline V gene data show CDR1 as MNHEY and CDR2 as SVGAGI. This CDR3 is 15 amino acids long. The CDR3 protein is CASSYSDSSVTEAFF. The CDR3 DNA sequence: TGTGCCAGCAGTTACTCGGACAGTTCGGTCACTGAAGCTTTCTTT.